This T cell receptor beta chain was sequenced in a study of Tregs in tolerant kidney transplant recipients. V lost 2 bases and J 1 base, leaving 5 bases between the germline ends. The CDR3 totals 13 residues. Germline-derived CDR1 and CDR2 are DFQATT and SNEGSKA (reference sequence). Measured with immunoSEQ multiplex PCR; TCRdb has only the in-frame clones, and not every one. The specimen's table records around 48,000 clones. A word on this clone: What it recognizes is unknown. The sequenced fragment ends 3 residues before the CDR3 boundary, so the rest is inferred from the germline J gene.

Notes on the study in general: Some patients' samples used different primers over time, so nucleotide sequences weren't comparable. Activated donor B cell expansion appeared to reveal the most relevant donor-specific TCRbeta repertoire. In tolerant patients, donor-specific Tregs outgrew total Tregs, suggesting antigen-driven expansion.

The sample in question was CD4+ T cells from blood, obtained before the transplant. This clonotype was obtained from a human donor who received a combined kidney and bone marrow transplant. The chain has TRBV20-1 and TRBJ2-2, with no clear D. CDR3 bases read: TGCAGTGCTAGATCCGGGAACACCGGGGAG. Amino acid sequence: CSARSGNTGE. The whole CDR3 protein reads CSARSGNTGELFF.